The 28 T cell receptor beta chains below were found in one sample sequenced in a study of tumor and adjacent non-tumor tissue in lung cancer (dated by TCRdb to the late 2010s). Libraries were prepared through multiplex PCR. Sequencer: Illumina HiSeq 2500. TCRbeta libraries were constructed through three rounds of nested PCR with primers (Table S4) according to protocols adapted from ARM-PCR. TCRdb's own reprocessing of the public reads used fastp at Q25 and MiXCR and kept productive beta chains. Merged by CDR3 protein, the rows form single entries marked with the most common genes and DNA. The sample table records more than 60,000 distinct CDR3 sequences; 77% of these occur just once. More than 10% of the sample is in the top ten clones. RNA was extracted from bulk unsorted tissue and checked for quality with a NanoDrop ND-1000 and an Agilent 2100. The sample was lung tumor tissue. Source of these receptors: a woman in her 50s with non-small cell lung cancer.

Notes on this clonotype: A much larger clonotype is one base distant, so this may be a read error. The J gene is TRBJ2-1, the V gene TRBV20-1; TRBD2 agrees at 8 bases. The CDR3 has 16 amino acids. Germline V gene lookup returns CDR1 DFQATT and CDR2 SNEGSKA (reference sequence). CDR3 region: CSAIPLWSGSYNEKFF. The DNA for the CDR3 is TGCAGTGCGATCCCCCTATGGAGCGGGAGTTACAATGAGAAGTTCTTC.

The chain combines TRBV4-2 with TRBJ2-6; D gene ambiguous. V gave up 0 bases and J gave up 0 bases, with 6 bases separating them. Germline assignment: CDR1 LGHNA and CDR2 YNFKEQ. The length of the CDR3 is 16 residues. CDR3 residues: CASSQEGDSGANVLTF. The CDR3 DNA sequence: TGTGCCAGCAGCCAAGAAGGCGACTCTGGGGCCAACGTCCTGACTTTC.

The rearrangement uses TRBV6-1 and TRBJ1-4; D possibly corresponds to TRBD1 (5 bases). Trimming took 7 bases from V and 6 from J, leaving 18 bases between them. Germline values: CDR1 MNHNS, CDR2 SASEGT. The CDR3 loop spans 15 amino acids. The CDR3: CASKRTPGSDEKLFF. Written as DNA, the CDR3 is TGTGCCAGCAAGAGGACACCCGGATCGGATGAAAAACTGTTTTTT.

In the case of this clonotype: Germline and junction disagree at one end, which may indicate a read error. V usage is TRBV28 and J usage is TRBJ1-2; D is possibly TRBD1 (5 bases). This CDR3 is 14 amino acids long. Germline V gives CDR1 MDHEN, CDR2 SYDVKM. CDR3 sequence (DNA): TGTGCCAGCACCCTCGGGGGGAGGTTTTATGGCTACACCTTT. It codes for CASTLGGRFYGYTF.

In regard to this clonotype: The germline gene is not matched at one end of the junction; a read error may be the cause. The chain uses TRBV29-1 and TRBJ2-3, with D tentatively TRBD2 (5 bases). The germline V gene encodes CDR1 SQVTM and CDR2 ANQGSEA. The CDR3 sequence is 13 residues long. CDR3 in DNA: TGTAGCGTTGTCGATGTCTACACAGATACGCAGTATTTT. Its protein product is CSVVDVYTDTQYF.

This clonotype is large (0.1 to 1%) in the sample. V usage is TRBV11-2 and J usage is TRBJ2-7; possibly TRBD1 for D (5 bases). This CDR3 is 13 amino acids long. Trimming took 3 bases from V and 6 from J, leaving 12 bases between them. In germline, CDR1 is SGHAT, CDR2 FQNNGV. CDR3 residues: CASSLETGAEQYF. The CDR3 DNA is TGTGCCAGCAGCTTGGAAACAGGAGCCGAGCAGTACTTC.

A word on this clonotype: A read error may produce the germline difference seen at one junction end. The chain recombines TRBV5-1 with TRBJ1-6; D gene ambiguous. This CDR3 comprises 16 residues. CDR1 is SGHRS, CDR2 YFSETQ, per germline. As DNA, the CDR3 is TGCACCAGCAGCTTGGACGGTTCTACAGATAATTCACCCCTCCACTTT. Protein sequence: CTSSLDGSTDNSPLHF.

The table lists this clonotype with a count of one. This chain connects TRBV29-1 to TRBJ2-7; TRBD2 might be the D (5 bases). CDR3 length equals 13 residues. Germline V gene sequence: CDR1 SQVTM, CDR2 ANQGSEA. V was cut by 5 bases and J by 5 bases, with 16 bases left in between. CDR3 coding DNA: TGCAGCGTTTCCGGGATTAGCTTGGACGAGCAGTACTTC. Translation gives CSVSGISLDEQYF.

About this clonotype: This may be a read error, as it is one base from a much larger clone. The chain combines TRBV13 with TRBJ2-2; D tentatively reads TRBD1 or TRBD2 (5 bases each). The CDR3 has 12 residues. V was clipped by 7 bases and J by 7 bases, with 10 bases between them. Germline V gene data show CDR1 as PRHDT and CDR2 as FYEKMQ (reference sequence). The CDR3 DNA reads TGTGCCAGCAAAGGGACGAACGGGGAGCTGTTTTTT. Translating gives CASKGTNGELFF.

This clonotype was seen many times. The gene calls are TRBV7-9 and TRBJ1-4; 7 bases are shared with TRBD1. The length of the CDR3 is 14 residues. V dropped 2 bases and J dropped 6; count of bases not matched to a gene: 3. Germline loops: CDR1 SEHNR, CDR2 FQNEAQ (reference sequence). The CDR3 region has the DNA TGTGCCAGCAGCTTAACTGGACAGGATGAAAAACTGTTTTTT. Encoded protein: CASSLTGQDEKLFF.

On this clonotype itself: Compared with germline, one end of the junction differs, possibly owing to a read error. V usage is TRBV4-2 and J usage is TRBJ1-5; D call uncertain. The CDR3 totals 15 residues. Germline V gene lookup returns CDR1 LGHNA and CDR2 YNFKEQ. In nucleotides, the CDR3 is TGTGCCAGTAGCCAAGACCTCACTAGCAATCCGCCCCAACATTTT. This sequence encodes CASSQDLTSNPPQHF.

Notes on this clonotype: Its ends do not fully match the called genes, so a read error is possible. The chain employs TRBV6-1 and TRBJ2-3; D possibly uses TRBD1 or TRBD2 (5 bases each). The CDR3 runs to 15 residues. Per the germline V gene, CDR1 is MNHNS and CDR2 is SASEGT. CDR3 coding DNA: TGTACCAGCAGTGAGACAGCGGTGGGTTACGATACGCAGTATTTT. Encoded protein: CTSSETAVGYDTQYF.

In the case of this clonotype: At one end, the junction sequence differs from germline, possibly due to a read error. V usage is TRBV11-1 and J usage is TRBJ2-1; D might be TRBD2 (6 bases). This CDR3 spans 14 amino acids. Germline CDR1 reads SGHAT; CDR2 reads FQDESV (reference sequence). CDR3: CVCSPGREYNERFF. The CDR3 DNA sequence: TGTGTCTGCAGCCCCGGCCGGGAGTACAATGAGCGGTTCTTC. Complete variable domain (other parts from reference TRBV11-1 and TRBJ2-1): EAEVAQSPRYKITEKSQAVAFWCDPISGHATLYWYRQILGQGPELLVQFQDESVVDDSQLPKDRFSAERLKGVDSTLKIQPAELGDSAMYLCVCSPGREYNERFFGPGTRLTVL.

Concerning this clonotype itself: Relative to the germline gene, one junction end is altered; a read error may explain this. The V call is TRBV11-2, the J call TRBJ1-5, with D hard to call. This CDR3 has 15 residues. Per germline, CDR1 SGHAT and CDR2 FQNNGV. The chain's CDR3 is CASSFDGLSNKSQHF. In DNA form, the CDR3 reads TGTGCTAGCAGCTTTGATGGATTGAGCAATAAGTCCCAGCATTTT.

A word on this clonotype: An end of the junction does not agree with germline; a read error may underlie this. V is TRBV20-1 and J is TRBJ2-3; D possibly uses TRBD1 or TRBD2 (6 bases each). CDR3 length: 14 residues. Germline CDR1 is DFQATT and CDR2 is SNEGSKA (reference sequence). CDR3 loop: CSATVGSRTDTLYF. Here the CDR3 DNA reads TGCAGTGCTACAGTCGGGAGCCGGACAGATACGCTGTATTTT.

This clonotype was picked up one time. A read error is likely, as this CDR3 ends without the conserved phenylalanine or tryptophan. The chain uses TRBV20-1 and TRBJ2-3; TRBD2 agrees at 13 bases. CDR3 length: 18 residues. Germline values: CDR1 DFQATT, CDR2 SNEGSKA (reference sequence). V gave up 1 base and J gave up 0 bases; unmatched junction bases: 7. The CDR3 here is CSARVVGLAGRSTDTQYS. DNA for the CDR3: TGCAGTGCTAGAGTTGTGGGACTAGCGGGGCGTAGCACAGATACGCAGTATTCT.

A word on this clonotype: The junction and the germline gene differ at one end; a read error may be behind it. The chain couples TRBV11-2 to TRBJ2-1; 7 bases match TRBD1. The V gene's germline CDR1 is SGHAT and CDR2 FQNNGV. This CDR3 has 16 residues. The CDR3 sequence is CASSLGQFFSYNEQLF. The CDR3 bases are TGTGCCAGCAGCTTGGGACAGTTCTTCAGCTACAATGAGCAGCTCTTC.

Comment on this clonotype: A junction end diverges from the germline sequence, so it may reflect a read error. This sequence joins TRBV2 and TRBJ2-2; tentatively, D is TRBD1 or TRBD2 (5 bases each). The CDR3 is made up of 15 amino acids. The germline CDR1 and CDR2 sequences are SNHLY and FYNNEI. CDR3 amino acids: CASTQDGTNTEELFF. The CDR3 DNA is TGTGCCAGCACCCAGGATGGGACGAACACCGAGGAGCTGTTTTTT. The complete variable domain, with remaining parts taken from reference TRBV2 and TRBJ2-2, reads EPEVTQTPSHQVTQMGQEVILRCVPISNHLYFYWYRQILGQKVEFLVSFYNNEISEKSEIFDDQFSVERPDGSNFTLKIRSTKLEDSAMYFCASTQDGTNTEELFFGEGSRLTVL.

This clonotype was counted ten times or more. The chain employs TRBV29-1 and TRBJ2-1; no definite D call. The CDR3 contains 17 residues. Germline V lookup: CDR1 SQVTM, CDR2 ANQGSEA. Trimming cost V 0 bases and J 0 bases, with 15 bases left between them. In DNA form, the CDR3 reads TGCAGCGTTGAAGATCTTCTTGGGTGGACCTCCTACAATGAGCAGTTCTTC. Protein sequence: CSVEDLLGWTSYNEQFF.

With respect to this clonotype: Compared with germline, one end of the junction differs, possibly owing to a read error. This rearrangement joins TRBV6-5 to TRBJ1-6; D uncertain. Germline values: CDR1 MNHEY, CDR2 SVGAGI. CDR3 length equals 16 residues. The CDR3 nucleotides are TGTACCAGCAGTCCCCTCTTGGACGGCAATAATTTACCCCTCCACTTT. Amino acids: CTSSPLLDGNNLPLHF.

Note on this clonotype: Compared with germline, one end of the junction differs, possibly owing to a read error. The chain employs TRBV28 and TRBJ2-3; unclear D gene. Germline CDR1 and CDR2: MDHEN and SYDVKM. The CDR3 is 14 amino acids. The CDR3 DNA follows: TGTGGCAGCAGTATGAGGATAGCCTTGAATACGCAGTATTTT. As protein: CGSSMRIALNTQYF.

The CDR3 DNA sequence: TGTGCCAGCAGTTTATGGAAGTCACAGGGGGCGGGTGGCACTGAAGCTTTCTTT. Translated: CASSLWKSQGAGGTEAFF. The chain is built from TRBV28 and TRBJ1-1, with 9 positions matching TRBD1. The length of the CDR3 is 18 residues. Trimming at V came to 0 bases and at J to 4 bases, leaving 12 bases not matched to a gene. The V gene's germline CDR1 is MDHEN and CDR2 SYDVKM.

A remark on this clonotype: A much bigger clone sits one base away, suggesting this may be a read error. V usage is TRBV5-1 and J usage is TRBJ2-7; D call uncertain. CDR1 and CDR2 from the germline V gene are SGHRS and YFSETQ. The CDR3 sequence is 13 residues long. The CDR3 loop is CTSSWTGLYEQYF. In DNA, the CDR3 is TGCACCAGCAGCTGGACGGGCCTATACGAGCAGTACTTC.

With regard to this clonotype: Relative to the germline gene, one junction end is altered; a read error may explain this. V and J are TRBV6-5 and TRBJ1-6; D uncertain. Germline lookup yields CDR1 MNHEY and CDR2 SVGAGI. The CDR3 spans 14 residues. The CDR3 is CASSYGGSSAPPHF. CDR3 sequence (DNA): TGTGCCAGCAGTTACGGAGGGTCGAGTGCACCCCCCCACTTT.

Details on this clonotype: One end of the junction fails to match germline, which may point to a read error. The rearrangement joins TRBV6-1 to TRBJ1-6; a possible D gene is TRBD1 (5 bases). Germline V gene lookup returns CDR1 MNHNS and CDR2 SASEGT. This CDR3 comprises 15 residues. CDR3 DNA: TGTGCCAGCAGAGAAGGGGTCGTCGGGGATCCACCCCTCCACTTT. Translation gives CASREGVVGDPPLHF.

Comments on this clonotype: One junction end disagrees with the germline gene, perhaps due to a read error. The rearrangement links TRBV12-3 or TRBV12-4 to TRBJ2-7; 7 nucleotides line up with TRBD2. The CDR3 extends over 15 amino acids. Here the CDR3 reads CTSSSSWGGSYEQYF. CDR3 sequence (DNA): TGTACCAGCAGCAGTTCGTGGGGGGGGTCCTACGAGCAGTACTTC.

Turning to this clonotype: A junction end diverges from the germline sequence, so it may reflect a read error. The chain uses TRBV10-3 and TRBJ1-6; no definite D call. The CDR3 totals 16 residues. Germline assignment: CDR1 ENHRY and CDR2 SYGVKD. The CDR3 sequence: CVISGSGRTDNSPLHF. The CDR3 nucleotides are TGTGTCATCAGTGGGAGCGGGCGGACGGATAATTCACCCCTCCACTTT.

This clonotype was seen once. One end of the junction is discordant with germline, which a read error may explain. This chain connects TRBV6-1 to TRBJ2-5; D not certain. The CDR3 is 15 amino acids. CDR1 MNHNS and CDR2 SASEGT come from the germline V gene. CDR3 loop: CDSNEAKRRQETQYF. DNA of the CDR3: TGTGACAGCAATGAAGCGAAGAGGCGGCAAGAGACCCAGTACTTC.